The source of this T cell receptor beta chain is a study of blood T cell repertoires in COVID-19. Authors' analysis steps: Nucleated cell number was recorded as an estimate derived from reference gene primer amplification. Only in-frame clones appear in the TCRdb table, and some are missing; sequencing was by immunoSEQ multiplex PCR. V and J calls and clone size come straight from that table; D and trimming were deduced from the DNA. Of tens of thousands of clones listed, about nine tenths are singletons. This CDR3 region has 14 residues. In germline, CDR1 is ENHRY, CDR2 SYGVKD. V lost 5 bases and J 4 bases, leaving 11 bases between the germline ends.

The specimen sequenced was peripheral blood. The genes are TRBV10-3 and TRBJ2-2, with D possibly being TRBD2 (5 bases). The clonotype originates from a man in his fifties or sixties with active or convalescent COVID-19. The CDR3 reads CAISPQTTTGELFF. DNA for the CDR3: TGTGCCATCAGTCCCCAGACTACCACCGGGGAGCTGTTTTTT.